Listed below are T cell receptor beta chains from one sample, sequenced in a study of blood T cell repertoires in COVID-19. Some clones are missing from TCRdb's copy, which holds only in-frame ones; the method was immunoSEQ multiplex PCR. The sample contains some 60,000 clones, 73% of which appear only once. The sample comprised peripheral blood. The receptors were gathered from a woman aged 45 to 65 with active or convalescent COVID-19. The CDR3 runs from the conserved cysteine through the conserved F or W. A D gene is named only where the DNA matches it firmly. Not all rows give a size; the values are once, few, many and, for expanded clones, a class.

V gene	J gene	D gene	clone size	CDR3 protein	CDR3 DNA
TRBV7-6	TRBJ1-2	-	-	CASSGVGGGGYTF	TGTGCCAGCAGCGGGGTCGGGGGAGGCGGCTACACCTTC
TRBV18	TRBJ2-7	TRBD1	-	CASSPRSKGARPEQYF	TGTGCCAGCTCACCACGTTCTAAGGGGGCACGACCCGAGCAGTACTTC
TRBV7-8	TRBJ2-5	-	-	CASSAPLVGFQETQYF	TGTGCCAGCAGCGCACCCTTAGTCGGGTTTCAAGAGACCCAGTACTTC
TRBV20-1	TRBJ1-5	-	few	CSARDGASQHF	TGCAGTGCTAGAGATGGGGCGTCCCAGCATTTT
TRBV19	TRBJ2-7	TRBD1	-	CASSTGGTGYEQYF	TGTGCCAGTAGTACGGGCGGGACAGGGTACGAGCAGTACTTC
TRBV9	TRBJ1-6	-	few	CASHPGVSNSPLHF	TGTGCCAGTCACCCCGGGGTTAGTAATTCACCCCTCCACTTT
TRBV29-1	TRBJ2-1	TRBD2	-	CSVRTSPSSYNEQFF	TGCAGCGTTCGGACTAGTCCTAGCTCCTACAATGAGCAGTTCTTC
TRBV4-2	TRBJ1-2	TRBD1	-	CASSTMDRPLAF	TGTGCCAGCAGCACCATGGACAGGCCACTTGCCTTC
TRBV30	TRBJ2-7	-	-	CAWSHTGFGNEQYF	TGTGCCTGGAGTCACACAGGGTTCGGGAACGAGCAGTACTTC
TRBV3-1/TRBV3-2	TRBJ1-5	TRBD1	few	CASRQGIGQPQHF	TGTGCCAGCCGACAGGGAATCGGTCAGCCCCAGCATTTT
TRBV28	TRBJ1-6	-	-	CASRTGGRRNSPLHF	TGTGCCAGCAGAACCGGGGGGAGGCGTAATTCACCCCTCCACTTT
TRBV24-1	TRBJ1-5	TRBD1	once	CATSDGTGGRNQPQHF	TGTGCCACCAGTGATGGGACAGGGGGGCGCAATCAGCCCCAGCATTTT
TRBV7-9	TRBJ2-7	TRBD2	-	CASSFVAGGNEQYF	TGTGCCAGCAGCTTCGTAGCGGGAGGCAACGAGCAGTACTTC
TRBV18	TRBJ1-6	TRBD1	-	CASSDRADNSPLHF	TGTGCCAGCTCAGACAGGGCAGATAATTCACCCCTCCACTTT
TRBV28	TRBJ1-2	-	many	CASSPTVLYGYTF	TGTGCCAGCAGCCCTACGGTCCTCTATGGCTACACCTTC
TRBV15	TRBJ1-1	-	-	CATSIGTRGGEAFF	TGTGCCACCAGCATCGGGACACGGGGGGGAGAAGCTTTCTTT
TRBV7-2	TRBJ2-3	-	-	CASSLTLDTDTQYF	TGTGCCAGCAGCTTGACATTGGACACAGATACGCAGTATTTT
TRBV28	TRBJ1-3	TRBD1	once	CASSLSGGRNTIYF	TGTGCCAGCAGTTTATCAGGGGGCAGAAACACCATATATTTT
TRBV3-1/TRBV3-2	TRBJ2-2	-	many	CASSQVGIGELFF	TGTGCCAGCAGCCAGGTCGGGATCGGGGAGCTGTTTTTT
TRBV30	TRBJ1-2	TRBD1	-	CAWAMMGTGLHGYTF	TGTGCCTGGGCTATGATGGGGACAGGGTTGCATGGCTACACCTTC
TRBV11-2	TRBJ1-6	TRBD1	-	CASSSDRASPLHF	TGTGCCAGCAGCTCGGACAGGGCTTCACCCCTCCACTTT
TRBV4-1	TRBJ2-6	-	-	CASGRGSSGANVLTF	TGCGCCAGCGGCAGGGGAAGCTCTGGGGCCAACGTCCTGACTTTC
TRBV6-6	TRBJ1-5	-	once	CASSYEARNQPQHF	TGTGCCAGCAGTTACGAGGCCCGCAATCAGCCCCAGCATTTT
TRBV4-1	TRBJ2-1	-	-	CASSQINYSSSYNEQFF	TGCGCCAGCAGCCAAATCAATTACTCGAGCTCCTACAATGAGCAGTTCTTC
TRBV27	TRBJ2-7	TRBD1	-	CASSLRDRGYEQYF	TGTGCCAGCAGTTTGAGGGACAGGGGCTACGAGCAGTACTTC
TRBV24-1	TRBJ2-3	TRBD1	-	CATSDLGQGRADTQYF	TGTGCCACCAGTGACCTCGGACAGGGGAGGGCAGATACGCAGTATTTT
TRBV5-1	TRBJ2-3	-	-	CASSPLGVSTDTQYF	TGCGCCAGCAGCCCCCTCGGGGTGAGCACAGATACGCAGTATTTT
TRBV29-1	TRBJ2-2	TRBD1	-	CSASGAGGFTGELFF	TGCAGCGCGTCAGGGGCAGGGGGTTTCACCGGGGAGCTGTTTTTT
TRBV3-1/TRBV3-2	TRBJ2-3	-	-	CASSQGQSQGTQYF	TGTGCCAGCAGCCAAGGACAATCTCAAGGAACGCAGTATTTT
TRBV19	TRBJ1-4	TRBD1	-	CASNPGGSNEKLFF	TGTGCCAGTAACCCAGGGGGATCTAATGAAAAACTGTTTTTT
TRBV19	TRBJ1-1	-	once	CASSIDLSGFEAFF	TGTGCCAGTAGTATAGATCTATCGGGATTTGAAGCTTTCTTT
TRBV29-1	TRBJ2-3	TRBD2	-	CSVGFASGTTDTQYF	TGCAGCGTTGGTTTTGCTAGCGGGACAACAGATACGCAGTATTTT
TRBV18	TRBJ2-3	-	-	CASSPSLTDTQYF	TGTGCCAGCTCACCGAGTTTGACAGATACGCAGTATTTT
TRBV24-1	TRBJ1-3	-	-	CATSATSGNTIYF	TGTGCCACCAGTGCTACCTCTGGAAACACCATATATTTT
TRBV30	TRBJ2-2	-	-	CAWMSMTGELFF	TGTGCCTGGATGTCCATGACCGGGGAGCTGTTTTTT
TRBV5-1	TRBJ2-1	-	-	CATTQSDSYNEQFF	TGCGCCACCACCCAGTCAGACTCCTACAATGAGCAGTTCTTC
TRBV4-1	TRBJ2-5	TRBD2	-	CASSQYSGRAGKTQYF	TGCGCCAGCAGCCAATATAGCGGGAGGGCCGGAAAGACCCAGTACTTC
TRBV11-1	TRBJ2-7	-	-	CASSLVPSVAYEQYF	TGTGCCAGCAGCTTAGTCCCTAGCGTGGCCTACGAGCAGTACTTC
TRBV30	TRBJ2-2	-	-	CAWSLSGELFF	TGTGCCTGGAGCTTGTCCGGGGAGCTGTTTTTT
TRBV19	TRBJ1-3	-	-	CASSRRGGGNTIYF	TGTGCCAGTTCCCGACGAGGTGGAGGAAACACCATATATTTT
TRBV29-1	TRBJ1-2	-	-	CSVLNPPTTNYGYTF	TGCAGCGTTCTCAATCCCCCTACGACTAACTATGGCTACACCTTC
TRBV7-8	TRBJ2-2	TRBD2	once	CASSLAVAGGGWDTGELFF	TGTGCCAGCAGCTTAGCGGTAGCGGGAGGGGGATGGGACACCGGGGAGCTGTTTTTT